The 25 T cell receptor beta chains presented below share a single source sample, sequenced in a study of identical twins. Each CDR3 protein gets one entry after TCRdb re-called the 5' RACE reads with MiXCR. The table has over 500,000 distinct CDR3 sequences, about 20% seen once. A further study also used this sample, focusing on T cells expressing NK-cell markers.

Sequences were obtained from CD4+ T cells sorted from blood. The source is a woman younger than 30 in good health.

CDR3 in amino acids: CASSGDRGNQPQHF. DNA for the CDR3: TGTGCCAGCAGCGGGGACAGGGGCAATCAGCCCCAGCATTTT. This sequence joins TRBV7-2 and TRBJ1-5, with TRBD1 identical over 9 bases. The germline V gene has CDR1 SGHTA and CDR2 FQGNSA. CDR3 size: 14 residues. V was clipped by 5 bases and J by 2 bases; unmatched bases: 1.

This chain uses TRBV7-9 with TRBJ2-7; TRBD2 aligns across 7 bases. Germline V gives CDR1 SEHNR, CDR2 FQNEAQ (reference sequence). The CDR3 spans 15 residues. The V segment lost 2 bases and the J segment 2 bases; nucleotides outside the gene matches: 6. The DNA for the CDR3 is TGTGCCAGCAGCTTAAGAGCGGGGCCTCCCTACGAGCAGTACTTC. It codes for CASSLRAGPPYEQYF. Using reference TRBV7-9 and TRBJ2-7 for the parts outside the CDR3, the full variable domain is DTGVSQNPRHKITKRGQNVTFRCDPISEHNRLYWYRQTLGQGPEFLTYFQNEAQLEKSRLLSDRFSAERPKGSFSTLEIQRTEQGDSAMYLCASSLRAGPPYEQYFGPGTRLTVT.

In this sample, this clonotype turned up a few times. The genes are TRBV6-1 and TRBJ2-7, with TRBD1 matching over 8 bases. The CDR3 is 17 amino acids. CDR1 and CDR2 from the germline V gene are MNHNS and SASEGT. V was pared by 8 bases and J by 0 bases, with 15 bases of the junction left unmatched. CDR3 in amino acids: CASPPLPRQGPSYEQYF. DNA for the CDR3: TGTGCCAGCCCTCCCCTTCCTAGACAGGGGCCCTCCTACGAGCAGTACTTC.

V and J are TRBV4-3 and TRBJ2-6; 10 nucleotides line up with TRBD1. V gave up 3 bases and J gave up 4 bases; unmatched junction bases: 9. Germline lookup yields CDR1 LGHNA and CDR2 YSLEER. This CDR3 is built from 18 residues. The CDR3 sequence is CASSHRDRGKEGANVLTF. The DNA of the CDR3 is TGCGCCAGCAGCCACCGGGACAGGGGAAAGGAAGGGGCCAACGTCCTGACTTTC.

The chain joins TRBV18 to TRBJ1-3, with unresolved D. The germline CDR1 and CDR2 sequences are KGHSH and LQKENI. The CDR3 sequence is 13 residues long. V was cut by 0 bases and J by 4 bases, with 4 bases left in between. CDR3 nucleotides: TGTGCCAGCTCACCACCCCCCGGAAACACCATATATTTT. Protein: CASSPPPGNTIYF. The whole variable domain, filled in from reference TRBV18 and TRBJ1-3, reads NAGVMQNPRHLVRRRGQEARLRCSPMKGHSHVYWYRQLPEEGLKFMVYLQKENIIDESGMPKERFSAEFPKEGPSILRIQQVVRGDSAAYFCASSPPPGNTIYFGEGSWLTVV.

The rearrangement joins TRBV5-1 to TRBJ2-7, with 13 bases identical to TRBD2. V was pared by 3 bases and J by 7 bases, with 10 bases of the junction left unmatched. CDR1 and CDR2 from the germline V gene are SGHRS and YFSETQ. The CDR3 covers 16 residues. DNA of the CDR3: TGCGCCAGCAGCTCGACCCGACTAGCGGGAGGTAAAGAGCAGTACTTC. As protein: CASSSTRLAGGKEQYF.

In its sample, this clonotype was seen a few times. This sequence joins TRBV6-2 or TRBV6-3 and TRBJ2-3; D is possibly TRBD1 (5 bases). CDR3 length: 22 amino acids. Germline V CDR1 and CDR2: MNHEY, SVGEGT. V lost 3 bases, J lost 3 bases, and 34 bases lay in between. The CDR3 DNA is TGTGCCAGCAGTTATAGATTCTATATAGGGGCAGGGAAGGGTATGGATACAGATACGCAGTATTTT. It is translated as CASSYRFYIGAGKGMDTDTQYF.

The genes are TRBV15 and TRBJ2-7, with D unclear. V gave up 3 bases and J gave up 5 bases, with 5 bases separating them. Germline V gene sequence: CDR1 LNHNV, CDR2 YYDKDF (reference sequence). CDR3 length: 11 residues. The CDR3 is CATSSYHEQYF. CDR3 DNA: TGTGCCACCAGCAGCTACCACGAGCAGTACTTC.

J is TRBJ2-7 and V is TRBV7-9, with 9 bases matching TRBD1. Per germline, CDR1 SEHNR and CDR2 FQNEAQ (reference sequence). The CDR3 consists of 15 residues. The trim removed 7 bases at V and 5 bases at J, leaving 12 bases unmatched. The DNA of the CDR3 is TGTGCCAGCATCAATTACCGGGACAGGGTCCACGAGCAGTACTTC. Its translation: CASINYRDRVHEQYF.

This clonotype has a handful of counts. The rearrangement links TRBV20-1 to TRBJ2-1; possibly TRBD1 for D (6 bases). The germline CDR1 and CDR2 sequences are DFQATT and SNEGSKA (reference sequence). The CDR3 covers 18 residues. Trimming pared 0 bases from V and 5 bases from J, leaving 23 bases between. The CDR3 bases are TGCAGTGCTAGAGATCACGGGCCTTCTCAGGGGACCGACAATGAGCAGTTCTTC. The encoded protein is CSARDHGPSQGTDNEQFF.

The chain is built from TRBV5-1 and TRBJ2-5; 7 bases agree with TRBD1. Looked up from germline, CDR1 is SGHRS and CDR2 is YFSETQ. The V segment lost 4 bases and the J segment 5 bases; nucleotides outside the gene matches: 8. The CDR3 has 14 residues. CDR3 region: CASSRTGWGETQYF. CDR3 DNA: TGCGCCAGCAGCCGGACAGGTTGGGGGGAGACCCAGTACTTC. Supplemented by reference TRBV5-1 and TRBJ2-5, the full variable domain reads KAGVTQTPRYLIKTRGQQVTLSCSPISGHRSVSWYQQTPGQGLQFLFEYFSETQRNKGNFPGRFSGRQFSNSRSEMNVSTLELGDSALYLCASSRTGWGETQYFGPGTRLLVL.

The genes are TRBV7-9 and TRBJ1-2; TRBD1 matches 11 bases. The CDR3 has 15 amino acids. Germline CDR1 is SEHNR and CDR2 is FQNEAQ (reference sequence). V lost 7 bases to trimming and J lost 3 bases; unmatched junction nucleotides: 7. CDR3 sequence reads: CASTTRTGGDYGYTF. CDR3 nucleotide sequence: TGTGCCAGCACCACGAGGACAGGGGGCGACTATGGCTACACCTTC. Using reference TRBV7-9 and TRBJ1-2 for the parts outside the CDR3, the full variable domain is DTGVSQNPRHKITKRGQNVTFRCDPISEHNRLYWYRQTLGQGPEFLTYFQNEAQLEKSRLLSDRFSAERPKGSFSTLEIQRTEQGDSAMYLCASTTRTGGDYGYTFGSGTRLTVV.

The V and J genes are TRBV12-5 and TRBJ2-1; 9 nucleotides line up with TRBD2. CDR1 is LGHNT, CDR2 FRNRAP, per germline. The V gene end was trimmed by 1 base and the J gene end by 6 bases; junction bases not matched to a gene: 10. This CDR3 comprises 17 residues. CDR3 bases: TGTGCTAGTGGTTTGGCACAGGGAAATAGCGGGAGCAATGAGCAGTTCTTC. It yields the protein CASGLAQGNSGSNEQFF.

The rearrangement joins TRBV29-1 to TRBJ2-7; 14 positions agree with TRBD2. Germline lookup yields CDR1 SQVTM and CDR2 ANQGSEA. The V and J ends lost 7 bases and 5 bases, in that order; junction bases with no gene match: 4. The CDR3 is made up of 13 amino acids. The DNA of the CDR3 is TGCAGCGCGTCGGGACTAGCGGGGGACGAGCAGTACTTC. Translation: CSASGLAGDEQYF.

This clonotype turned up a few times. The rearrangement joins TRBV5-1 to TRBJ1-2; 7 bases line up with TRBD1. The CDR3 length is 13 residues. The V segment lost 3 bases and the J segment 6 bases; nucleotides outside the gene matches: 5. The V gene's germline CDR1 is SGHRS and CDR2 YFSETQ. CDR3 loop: CASSSTGRDGYTF. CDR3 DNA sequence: TGCGCCAGCAGCTCGACAGGGAGGGATGGCTACACCTTC.

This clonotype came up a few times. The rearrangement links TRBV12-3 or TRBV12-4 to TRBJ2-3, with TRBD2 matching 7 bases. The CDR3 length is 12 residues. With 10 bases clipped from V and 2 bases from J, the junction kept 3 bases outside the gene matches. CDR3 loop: CATRDYTDTQYF. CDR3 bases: TGTGCCACCAGGGACTACACAGATACGCAGTATTTT.

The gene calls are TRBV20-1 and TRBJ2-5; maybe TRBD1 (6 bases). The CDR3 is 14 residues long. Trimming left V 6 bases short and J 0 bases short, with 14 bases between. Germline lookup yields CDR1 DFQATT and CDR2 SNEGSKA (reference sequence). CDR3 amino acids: CSASSGTHQETQYF. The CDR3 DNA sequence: TGCAGTGCGTCCTCCGGGACACACCAAGAGACCCAGTACTTC.

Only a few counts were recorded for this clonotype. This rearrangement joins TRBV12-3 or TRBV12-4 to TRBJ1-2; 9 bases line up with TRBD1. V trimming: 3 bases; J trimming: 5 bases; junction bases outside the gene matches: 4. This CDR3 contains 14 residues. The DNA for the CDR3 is TGTGCCAGCAGTTTGTGGGACAGGGCTTATGGCTACACCTTC. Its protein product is CASSLWDRAYGYTF.

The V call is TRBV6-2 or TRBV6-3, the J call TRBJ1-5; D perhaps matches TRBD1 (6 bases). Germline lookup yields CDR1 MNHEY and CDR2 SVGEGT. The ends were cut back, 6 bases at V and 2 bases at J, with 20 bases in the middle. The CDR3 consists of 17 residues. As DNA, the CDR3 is TGTGCCAGCAGCGCGCAAGCAGGCAGGGGACGCAATCAGCCCCAGCATTTT. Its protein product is CASSAQAGRGRNQPQHF.

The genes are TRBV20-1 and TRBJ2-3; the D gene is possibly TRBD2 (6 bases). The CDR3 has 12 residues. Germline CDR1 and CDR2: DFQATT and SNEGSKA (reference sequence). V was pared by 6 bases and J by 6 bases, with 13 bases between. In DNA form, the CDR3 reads TGCAGTGCCGACACTAGCCCGGATACGCAGTATTTT. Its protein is CSADTSPDTQYF.

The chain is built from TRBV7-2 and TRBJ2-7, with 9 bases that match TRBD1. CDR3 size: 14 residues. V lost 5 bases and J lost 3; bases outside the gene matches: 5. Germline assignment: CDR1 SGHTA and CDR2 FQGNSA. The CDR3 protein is CASSPDRGVYEQYF. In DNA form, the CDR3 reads TGTGCCAGCAGCCCGGACAGGGGAGTCTACGAGCAGTACTTC.

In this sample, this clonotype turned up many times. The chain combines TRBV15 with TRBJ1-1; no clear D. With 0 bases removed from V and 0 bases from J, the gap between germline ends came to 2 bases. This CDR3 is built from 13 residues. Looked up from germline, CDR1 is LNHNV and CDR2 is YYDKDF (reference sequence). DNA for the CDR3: TGTGCCACCAGCAGAGATCTGAACACTGAAGCTTTCTTT. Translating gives CATSRDLNTEAFF.

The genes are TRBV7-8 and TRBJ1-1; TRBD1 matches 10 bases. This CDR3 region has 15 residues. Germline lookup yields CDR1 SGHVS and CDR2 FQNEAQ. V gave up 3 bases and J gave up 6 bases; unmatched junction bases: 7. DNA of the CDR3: TGTGCCAGCAGCTTGGGGACAGGGGCGAGGGCTGAAGCTTTCTTT. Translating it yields CASSLGTGARAEAFF.

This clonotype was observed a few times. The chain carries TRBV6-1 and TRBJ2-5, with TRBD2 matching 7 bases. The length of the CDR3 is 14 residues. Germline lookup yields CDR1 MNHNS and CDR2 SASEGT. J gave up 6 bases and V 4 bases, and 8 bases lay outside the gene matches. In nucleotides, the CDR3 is TGTGCCAGCAGTGCCCCGACTAGCCCTAAGACCCAGTACTTC. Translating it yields CASSAPTSPKTQYF.

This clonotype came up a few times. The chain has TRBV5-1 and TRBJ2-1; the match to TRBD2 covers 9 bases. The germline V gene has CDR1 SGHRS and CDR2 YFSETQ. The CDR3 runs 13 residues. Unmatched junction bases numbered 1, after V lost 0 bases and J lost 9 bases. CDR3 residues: CASSLGTSVEQFF. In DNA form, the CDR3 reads TGCGCCAGCAGCTTGGGGACTAGCGTTGAGCAGTTCTTC.